This T cell receptor beta chain was identified in a study of blood T cell repertoires in COVID-19. Turning to the study itself: The United States, Italy and Spain supplied acute and convalescent COVID-19 samples.

Germline CDR1 SNHLY, CDR2 FYNNEI. The junction had 8 bases not matched to a gene; V was cut back by 9 bases and J by 5 bases. The CDR3 is 14 residues long. Repertoires were generated with immunoSEQ multiplex PCR, while TCRdb's copy carries only in-frame clones and drops some. The table includes fewer than 45,000 clones, around 93% detected once. The chain links TRBV2 to TRBJ2-1, with TRBD2 matching over 9 bases. Sequenced material: peripheral blood. The sequence derives from a woman between 25 and 40 years old in a cohort sampled during active COVID-19. CDR3 sequence reads: CAREIAGVDNEQFF. The DNA of the CDR3 is TGTGCCAGGGAGATAGCGGGAGTGGACAATGAGCAGTTCTTC.